This T cell receptor beta chain is from a study of blood T cell repertoires in COVID-19. The overall study: There were acute and convalescent COVID-19 samples, and they came from the United States, Italy and Spain. Sources were T cells, B-cell-depleted T cells, or PBMCs; the material itself was cDNA or gDNA.

In the original workflow: Amplification with reference gene primers provided the estimates of nucleated cell counts. The protocol was immunoSEQ multiplex PCR, while the TCRdb copy is restricted to in-frame clones and leaves out a portion. That table is the source of V, J and clone size, and D and trimming were worked out from the DNA. Of a few hundred thousand clones listed, 80% to 90% were seen once; the top ten hold approximately 2%. Recruits, aged roughly 18 to 90 years, lived in 25 or so US areas. CDR1 LGHDT and CDR2 YNNKEL come from the germline V gene (reference sequence). CDR3 size: 15 residues. V shed 4 bases and J 5 bases; nucleotides not matched to a gene: 7.

The TCR originated in a woman aged 45-65 years who had recovered from COVID-19. Sequenced: PBMCs or T cells enriched from blood (not recorded which). The V gene is TRBV3-1 (or the pseudogene TRBV3-2), the J gene TRBJ1-5, with 8 bases fitting TRBD1. The CDR3 protein is CASSPHRGEDQPQHF. The CDR3 DNA reads TGTGCCAGCAGCCCCCACAGGGGGGAAGATCAGCCCCAGCATTTT.